The 14 T cell receptor beta chains presented below share a single source sample, sequenced in a study of technical replicates of blood from a handful of donors. Sequenced by immunoSEQ multiplex PCR; TCRdb stores in-frame clones only, minus some. Among around 90,000 clones, around 94% were seen once, and the ten largest hold around 0.42%. The source material was T cells isolated from PBMCs. These receptors originate from a human donor in good health.

This clone was counted once. The chain uses TRBV27 and TRBJ1-1; unclear D gene. The CDR3 totals 13 residues. Trimming shortened V by 6 bases and J by 3 bases, and 11 bases separated the two germline ends. The germline V gene has CDR1 MNHEY and CDR2 SMNVEV (reference sequence). The CDR3 DNA follows: TGTGCCAGCAGGGAAACAGTACACACTGAAGCTTTCTTT. Amino acid sequence: CASRETVHTEAFF.

The chain is built from TRBV18 and TRBJ2-7; D gene uncertain. V was trimmed by 3 bases and J by 3 bases, leaving 6 bases between them. Germline lookup yields CDR1 KGHSH and CDR2 LQKENI. This CDR3 is built from 12 residues. CDR3 coding DNA: TGTGCCAGCTCACCGAACAGCTACGAGCAGTACTTC. This translates into CASSPNSYEQYF.

The V call is TRBV28, the J call TRBJ1-2; D uncertain. V lost 0 bases and J lost 0, with 8 bases in between. CDR1 is MDHEN and CDR2 is SYDVKM in the germline V gene. The CDR3 extends over 15 amino acids. The CDR3 region is CASSLWERANYGYTF. The CDR3 DNA reads TGTGCCAGCAGTTTATGGGAGAGAGCTAACTATGGCTACACCTTC.

The chain couples TRBV19 to TRBJ1-5; D gene ambiguous. Germline V gene data show CDR1 as LNHDA and CDR2 as SQIVND (reference sequence). The CDR3 extends over 14 amino acids. Trimming removed 5 bases from V and 0 bases from J, with 8 bases in between. The CDR3 sequence is CASSGRDSNQPQHF. In DNA, the CDR3 is TGTGCCAGTAGTGGGCGGGATAGCAATCAGCCCCAGCATTTT.

DNA for the CDR3: TGTGCCAGCAGTGGGGATAGGGACAGGGGGGATCAGCCCCAGCATTTT. Translating it yields CASSGDRDRGDQPQHF. The chain uses TRBV2 and TRBJ1-5; 11 bases agree with TRBD1. Losses at the gene ends were 4 bases for V and 5 bases for J; bases not matched to a gene: 7. This CDR3 has 16 amino acids. Germline values: CDR1 SNHLY, CDR2 FYNNEI. Drawing the rest from reference TRBV2 and TRBJ1-5, the complete variable domain is EPEVTQTPSHQVTQMGQEVILRCVPISNHLYFYWYRQILGQKVEFLVSFYNNEISEKSEIFDDQFSVERPDGSNFTLKIRSTKLEDSAMYFCASSGDRDRGDQPQHFGDGTRLSIL.

The chain is built from TRBV19 and TRBJ1-1; D perhaps matches TRBD1 (6 bases). Trimming left V 7 bases short and J 2 bases short, with 14 bases between. Germline values: CDR1 LNHDA, CDR2 SQIVND (reference sequence). CDR3 length equals 14 residues. The CDR3 spells CASTTGQFNTEAFF. CDR3 in DNA: TGTGCCAGTACCACAGGACAGTTCAACACTGAAGCTTTCTTT.

The V and J genes are TRBV15 and TRBJ2-7; the D is unclear. The CDR3 has 12 residues. Germline CDR1 LNHNV, CDR2 YYDKDF (reference sequence). The V and J ends lost 5 bases and 5 bases respectively, with 10 bases between them. The DNA for the CDR3 is TGTGCCACCAGCGTAGACGAGGACGAGCAGTACTTC. Translated: CATSVDEDEQYF.

The gene calls are TRBV5-4 and TRBJ2-5; 9 positions match TRBD2. V was clipped by 3 bases and J by 2 bases; unmatched bases: 5. Germline CDR1 is SGHNT and CDR2 is YYREEE (reference sequence). The CDR3 is made up of 15 amino acids. DNA for the CDR3: TGTGCCAGCAGCTGGGGGACTAGCAGACAAGAGACCCAGTACTTC. It specifies CASSWGTSRQETQYF.

The rearrangement uses TRBV6-6 and TRBJ1-2; D not resolved. Trimming left V 0 bases short and J 6 bases short, with 8 bases between. This CDR3 spans 13 amino acids. Germline CDR1 MNHNY, CDR2 SVGAGI (reference sequence). CDR3: CASSYSQDDGYTF. The CDR3 DNA reads TGTGCCAGCAGTTACTCCCAGGATGATGGCTACACCTTC.

This clone has only one observation. This sequence joins TRBV4-1 and TRBJ1-5; 7 bases line up with TRBD1. The CDR3 consists of 16 residues. J gave up 6 bases and V 0 bases, and 8 bases lay outside the gene matches. Germline CDR1 is MGHRA and CDR2 is YSYEKL. CDR3 in amino acids: CASSQEAGTVSQPQHF. CDR3 bases: TGCGCCAGCAGCCAAGAGGCAGGGACAGTCAGTCAGCCCCAGCATTTT.

V is TRBV6-5 and J is TRBJ1-5, with 9 bases identical to TRBD1. V trimming: 4 bases; J trimming: 7 bases; junction bases outside the gene matches: 8. Germline V gives CDR1 MNHEY, CDR2 SVGAGI. The CDR3 covers 15 residues. The CDR3, as DNA: TGTGCCAGCAGTTTTGCCGGGACAGGGATGCAGCCCCAGCATTTT. Protein: CASSFAGTGMQPQHF.

V usage is TRBV6-5 and J usage is TRBJ2-6, with D possibly matching TRBD2 (5 bases). Between the trimmed V and J ends, which lost 4 bases and 0 bases, there was a span of 7 bases. Germline V lookup: CDR1 MNHEY, CDR2 SVGAGI. The CDR3 covers 15 residues. The CDR3 spells CASSWGASGANVLTF. The CDR3 DNA reads as TGTGCCAGCAGTTGGGGAGCCTCTGGGGCCAACGTCCTGACTTTC.

This chain joins TRBV7-6 and TRBJ2-7; D perhaps matches TRBD2 (6 bases). Trimming left V 5 bases short and J 1 base short, with 15 bases between. The CDR3 is 15 amino acids. CDR1 and CDR2 (germline): SGHVS, FNYEAQ. CDR3 sequence reads: CASSPPGTESYEQYF. The DNA of the CDR3 is TGTGCCAGCAGCCCACCCGGGACTGAATCCTACGAGCAGTACTTC. Drawing the rest from reference TRBV7-6 and TRBJ2-7, the complete variable domain is GAGVSQSPRYKVTKRGQDVALRCDPISGHVSLYWYRQALGQGPEFLTYFNYEAQQDKSGLPNDRFSAERPEGSISTLTIQRTEQRDSAMYRCASSPPGTESYEQYFGPGTRLTVT.

V and J are TRBV27 and TRBJ2-5; D is undetermined. CDR1 is MNHEY and CDR2 is SMNVEV in the germline V gene (reference sequence). V was shortened by 4 bases and J by 1 base, with 10 bases between the two germline ends. This CDR3 has 14 amino acids. The DNA of the CDR3 is TGTGCCAGCAGTTCAACCGGGTCCCAAGAGACCCAGTACTTC. Its translation: CASSSTGSQETQYF.